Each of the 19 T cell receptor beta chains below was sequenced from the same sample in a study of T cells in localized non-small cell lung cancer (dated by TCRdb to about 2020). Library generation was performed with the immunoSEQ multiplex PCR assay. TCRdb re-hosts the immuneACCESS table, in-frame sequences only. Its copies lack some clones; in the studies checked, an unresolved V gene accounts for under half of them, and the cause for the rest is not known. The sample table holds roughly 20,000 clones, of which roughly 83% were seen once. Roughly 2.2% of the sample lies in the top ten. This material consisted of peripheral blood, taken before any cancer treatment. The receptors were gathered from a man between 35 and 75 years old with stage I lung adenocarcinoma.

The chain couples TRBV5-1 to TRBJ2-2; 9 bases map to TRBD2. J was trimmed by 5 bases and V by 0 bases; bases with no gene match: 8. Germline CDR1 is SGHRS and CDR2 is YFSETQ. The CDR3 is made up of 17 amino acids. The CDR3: CASSLDYSGGSTGELFF. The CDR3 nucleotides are TGCGCCAGCAGCTTGGACTATAGCGGGGGTTCTACCGGGGAGCTGTTTTTT.

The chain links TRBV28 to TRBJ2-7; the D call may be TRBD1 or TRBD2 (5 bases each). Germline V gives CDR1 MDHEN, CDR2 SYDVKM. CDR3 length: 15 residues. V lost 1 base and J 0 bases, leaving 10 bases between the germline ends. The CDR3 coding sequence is TGTGCCAGCAGTTTATCTGGGACGCTCTCCTACGAGCAGTACTTC. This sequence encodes CASSLSGTLSYEQYF.

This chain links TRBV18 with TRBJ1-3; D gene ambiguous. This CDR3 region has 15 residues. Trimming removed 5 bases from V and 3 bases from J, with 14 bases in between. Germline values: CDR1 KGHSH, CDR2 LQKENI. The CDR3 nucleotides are TGTGCCAGCTCAACCCGGCGGGGAGATGGAAACACCATATATTTT. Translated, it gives CASSTRRGDGNTIYF.

The CDR3 spells CASSGIPSVNTDTQYF. CDR3 in DNA: TGTGCCAGCAGTGGTATCCCTAGCGTTAACACAGATACGCAGTATTTT. The J gene is TRBJ2-3, the V gene TRBV2; D perhaps matches TRBD2 (6 bases). CDR1 is SNHLY and CDR2 is FYNNEI in the germline V gene. This CDR3 contains 16 residues. Trimming shortened V by 4 bases and J by 2 bases, and 16 bases separated the two germline ends.

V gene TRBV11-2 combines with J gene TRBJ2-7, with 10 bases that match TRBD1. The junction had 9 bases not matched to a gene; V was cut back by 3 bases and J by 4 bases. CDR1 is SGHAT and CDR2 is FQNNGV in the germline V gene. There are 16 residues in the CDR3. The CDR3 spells CASSFGTGTGVYEQYF. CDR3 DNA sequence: TGTGCCAGCAGCTTCGGCACCGGGACAGGGGTTTACGAGCAGTACTTC.

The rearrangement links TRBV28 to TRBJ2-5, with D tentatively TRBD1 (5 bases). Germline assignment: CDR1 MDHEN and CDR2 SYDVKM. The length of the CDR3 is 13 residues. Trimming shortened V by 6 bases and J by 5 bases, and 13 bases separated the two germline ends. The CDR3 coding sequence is TGTGCCAGCAGCTCCAGGGCATCGGAGACCCAGTACTTC. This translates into CASSSRASETQYF.

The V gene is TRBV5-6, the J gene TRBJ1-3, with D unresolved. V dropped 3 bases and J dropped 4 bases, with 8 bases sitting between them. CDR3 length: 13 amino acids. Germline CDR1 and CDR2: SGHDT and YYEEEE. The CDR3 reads CASSSQLGNTIYF. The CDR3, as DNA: TGTGCCAGCAGCTCACAACTCGGAAACACCATATATTTT.

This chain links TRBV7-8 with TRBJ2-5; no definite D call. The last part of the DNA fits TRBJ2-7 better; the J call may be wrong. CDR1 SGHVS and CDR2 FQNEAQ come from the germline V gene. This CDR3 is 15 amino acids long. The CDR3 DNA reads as TGTGCCAGCAGCTTAGGGACGGCGAGCTCCTACGAGCAGTACTTC. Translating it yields CASSLGTASSYEQYF.

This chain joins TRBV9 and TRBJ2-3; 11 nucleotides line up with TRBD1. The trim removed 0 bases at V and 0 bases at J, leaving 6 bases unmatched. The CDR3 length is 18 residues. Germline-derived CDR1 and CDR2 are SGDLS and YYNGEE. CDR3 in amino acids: CASSVDMGTGGSTDTQYF. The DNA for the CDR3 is TGTGCCAGCAGCGTAGATATGGGGACAGGGGGTAGCACAGATACGCAGTATTTT.

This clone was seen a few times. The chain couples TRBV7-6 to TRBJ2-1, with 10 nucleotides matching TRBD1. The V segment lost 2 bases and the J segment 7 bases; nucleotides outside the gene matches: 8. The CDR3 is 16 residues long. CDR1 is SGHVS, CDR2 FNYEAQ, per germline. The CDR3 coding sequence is TGTGCCAGCAGCTTAAAGGGACAGGGGATCCCAAATGAGCAGTTCTTC. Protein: CASSLKGQGIPNEQFF.

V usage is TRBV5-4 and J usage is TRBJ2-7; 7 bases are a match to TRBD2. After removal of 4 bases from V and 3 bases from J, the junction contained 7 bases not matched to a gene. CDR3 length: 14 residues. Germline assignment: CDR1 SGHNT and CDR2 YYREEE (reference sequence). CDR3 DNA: TGTGCCAGCAGCACTTCGGGGGGTAGCTACGAGCAGTACTTC. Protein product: CASSTSGGSYEQYF.

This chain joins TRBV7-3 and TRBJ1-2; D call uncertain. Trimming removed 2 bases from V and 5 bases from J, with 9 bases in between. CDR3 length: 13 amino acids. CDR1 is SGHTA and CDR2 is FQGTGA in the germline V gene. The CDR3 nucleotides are TGTGCCAGCAGCTTAGCGAACAGTTATGGCTACACCTTC. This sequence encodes CASSLANSYGYTF.

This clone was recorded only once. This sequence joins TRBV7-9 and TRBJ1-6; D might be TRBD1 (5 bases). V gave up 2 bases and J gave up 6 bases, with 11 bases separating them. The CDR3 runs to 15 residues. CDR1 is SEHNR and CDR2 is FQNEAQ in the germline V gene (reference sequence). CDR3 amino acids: CASSLSGEGNSPLHF. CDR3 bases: TGTGCCAGCAGCTTATCGGGGGAGGGTAATTCACCCCTCCACTTT. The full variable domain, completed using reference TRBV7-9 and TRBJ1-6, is DTGVSQNPRHKITKRGQNVTFRCDPISEHNRLYWYRQTLGQGPEFLTYFQNEAQLEKSRLLSDRFSAERPKGSFSTLEIQRTEQGDSAMYLCASSLSGEGNSPLHFGNGTRLTVT.

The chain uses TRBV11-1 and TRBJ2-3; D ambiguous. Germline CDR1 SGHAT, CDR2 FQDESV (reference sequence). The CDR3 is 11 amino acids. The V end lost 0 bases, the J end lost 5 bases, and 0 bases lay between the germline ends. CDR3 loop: CASSLADTQYF. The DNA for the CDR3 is TGTGCCAGCAGCTTAGCAGATACGCAGTATTTT.

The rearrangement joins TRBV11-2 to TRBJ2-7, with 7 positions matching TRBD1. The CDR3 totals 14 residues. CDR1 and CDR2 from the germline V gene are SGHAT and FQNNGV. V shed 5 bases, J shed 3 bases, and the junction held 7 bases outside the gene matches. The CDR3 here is CASSGDSNIYEQYF. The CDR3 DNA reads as TGTGCCAGCAGCGGGGACAGCAATATCTACGAGCAGTACTTC.

The CDR3 DNA is TGTGCCAGCAGCCAAGAGGCTGGGATGGCAGCCAAAAACATTCAGTACTTC. It yields the protein CASSQEAGMAAKNIQYF. The V call is TRBV4-2, the J call TRBJ2-4; D gene unclear. Germline-derived CDR1 and CDR2 are LGHNA and YNFKEQ. The CDR3 extends over 17 amino acids. The V end lost 0 bases, the J end lost 0 bases, and 12 bases lay between the germline ends.

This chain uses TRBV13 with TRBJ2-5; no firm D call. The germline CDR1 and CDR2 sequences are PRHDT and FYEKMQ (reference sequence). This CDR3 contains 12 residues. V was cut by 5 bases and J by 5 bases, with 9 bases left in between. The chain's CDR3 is CASSTYSETQYF. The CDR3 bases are TGTGCCAGCAGCACCTACTCGGAGACCCAGTACTTC.

DNA for the CDR3: TGCGCCAGCAGCCTCCGGGACAGTCCTCTCTTACATCAGCCCCAGCATTTT. Amino acids: CASSLRDSPLLHQPQHF. This chain joins TRBV4-1 and TRBJ1-5; 7 bases line up with TRBD1. V was clipped by 4 bases and J by 5 bases; unmatched bases: 14. This CDR3 comprises 17 residues. Germline V gives CDR1 MGHRA, CDR2 YSYEKL.

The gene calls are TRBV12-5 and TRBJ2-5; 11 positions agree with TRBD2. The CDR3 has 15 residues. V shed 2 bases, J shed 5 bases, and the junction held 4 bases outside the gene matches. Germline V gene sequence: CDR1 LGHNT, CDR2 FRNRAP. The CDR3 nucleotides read TGTGCTAGTGGTTTGTCACTAGCGGGAGCCGAGACCCAGTACTTC. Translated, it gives CASGLSLAGAETQYF.